This note documents a single T cell receptor beta chain sequence. The antigen is not known. This sample is part of a study of T cells in Graves' hyperthyroidism and ophthalmopathy. Researchers amplified the TCR beta CDR3 regions from RNA transcripts. Carried out on the TCR CDR3, a first-round RT-PCR used the HTBI primer set. TCRdb redid the calling of the multiplex PCR reads with MiXCR, one entry per CDR3 protein. The data hold 500,000 to 600,000 distinct CDR3 sequences, with 46% observed a single time. Broader study findings: Researchers found most expanded thyroid clonotypes above 0.001 in blood as well. Ophthalmopathy stood apart from stable hyperthyroidism in a 13 V-J model. Median prediction lead before ophthalmopathy onset was 6 to 8 months with the model.

Patients were excluded because of uncontrolled infection, other autoimmune disease, pregnancy or lactation. The CDR3 sequence is 13 residues long. Trimming removed 1 base at V and 6 bases at J, with 7 bases between. The germline gives CDR1 LNHDA, CDR2 SQIVND (reference sequence). This clonotype was sampled from an adult woman with Graves' disease, either hyperthyroidism or ophthalmopathy (not recorded which). J is TRBJ2-1 and V is TRBV19; D gene uncertain. The sequenced sample was peripheral blood or thyroid tissue (not recorded which). Written as DNA, the CDR3 is TGTGCCAGTAGTATAGTTGGGTCCAATGAGCAGTTCTTC. It specifies CASSIVGSNEQFF. Using reference TRBV19 and TRBJ2-1 for the parts outside the CDR3, the full variable domain is DGGITQSPKYLFRKEGQNVTLSCEQNLNHDAMYWYRQDPGQGLRLIYYSQIVNDFQKGDIAEGYSVSREKKESFPLTVTSAQKNPTAFYLCASSIVGSNEQFFGPGTRLTVL.